This T cell receptor beta chain was obtained from a study of Ad26.COV2.S vaccination and SARS-CoV-2 variants. At the level of the study: Ad26.COV2.S given intramuscularly, once or twice 56 days apart.

Sequenced by immunoSEQ multiplex PCR; TCRdb stores in-frame clones only, minus some. Of around 340,000 clones listed, around 88% were seen once; the top ten hold about 10%. CDR1 is MRHNA and CDR2 is SNTAGT in the germline V gene. CDR3 length: 14 amino acids. The V gene lost 10 bases and the J gene lost 1 base, with 17 bases spanning the gap. Sample treatment: roughly 18 received Ad26.COV2.S at low or high dose, single or two shots; about 5 received placebo; per-sample allocation not given. Specimen acquisition occurred on day 63 following the initial vaccine or placebo injection. The sequences come from peripheral blood, collected in a trial of Ad26.COV2.S vaccine versus placebo. V is TRBV6-4 and J is TRBJ2-7; tentatively, D is TRBD2 (5 bases). The clonotype was recovered from a person between 18 and 65 years old who received the Ad26.COV2.S COVID-19 vaccine or a placebo. The CDR3 coding sequence is TGTGCCACCCCACGGGGTGGGGAATCCTACGAGCAGTACTTC. It yields the protein CATPRGGESYEQYF.